One sample yielded the 22 T cell receptor beta chains listed below, sequenced in a study of blood T cells in healthy people across ages. Next came a second PCR, run for about 7 to 12 cycles, which used a sample-barcoded 5' primer along with a J-beta primer mix. TCRdb recomputed calls from the 5' RACE reads with MiXCR, one row per CDR3 protein. Of over 1,200,000 distinct CDR3 sequences listed, 45% to 70% were seen once; the top ten hold 5.5% to 8%. The sample consisted of blood. The receptors were gathered from a man aged 18 to 29 in good health.

This clonotype was detected only once. V gene TRBV6-1 combines with J gene TRBJ1-5; maybe TRBD1 (6 bases). From germline, CDR1 is MNHNS and CDR2 SASEGT. The CDR3 extends over 14 amino acids. V lost 8 bases to trimming and J lost 3 bases, with 14 bases between them. The CDR3 nucleotides read TGTGCCAGCGGGTTTGGGGGGCTCAATCAGCCCCAGCATTTT. Translation gives CASGFGGLNQPQHF.

The V and J genes are TRBV12-3 or TRBV12-4 and TRBJ1-1; 9 bases are a match to TRBD1. The ends lost 7 bases at V and 3 bases at J; junction bases unmatched: 9. The CDR3 has 15 residues. CDR3 loop: CASTTTTGGDTEAFF. As DNA, the CDR3 is TGTGCCAGCACTACCACGACAGGGGGGGACACTGAAGCTTTCTTT.

The chain couples TRBV12-3 or TRBV12-4 to TRBJ2-5, with a possible D match to TRBD1 (6 bases). V was pared by 2 bases and J by 5 bases, with 12 bases between. The CDR3 length is 14 residues. The CDR3, as DNA: TGTGCCAGCAGTTTAACAGGGAGATCGGAGACCCAGTACTTC. This encodes CASSLTGRSETQYF.

The rearrangement links TRBV4-3 to TRBJ2-4, with 7 nucleotides matching TRBD2. The DNA end lines up better with TRBJ2-7; the J call may be wrong. CDR3 length equals 15 residues. CDR1 is LGHNA, CDR2 YSLEER, per germline. The CDR3 DNA is TGCGCCAGCAGCCAAGATGGGGGGGGACCGTACGAGCAGTACTTC. Amino acids: CASSQDGGGPYEQYF.

This clonotype was observed a single time. The chain links TRBV9 to TRBJ2-1, with 9 bases identical to TRBD2. V gave up 2 bases and J gave up 5 bases; unmatched junction bases: 8. The germline CDR1 and CDR2 sequences are SGDLS and YYNGEE. The CDR3 loop spans 16 amino acids. The CDR3 sequence: CASSVNSGSTDNEQFF. The DNA for the CDR3 is TGTGCCAGCAGCGTGAATAGCGGGAGTACCGACAATGAGCAGTTCTTC.

This clonotype was observed a handful of times. The chain recombines TRBV6-5 with TRBJ2-1, with 9 bases matching TRBD2. Germline assignment: CDR1 MNHEY and CDR2 SVGAGI. The CDR3 extends over 17 amino acids. V was clipped by 0 bases and J by 8 bases; unmatched bases: 11. The CDR3 sequence: CASSYSRLRAGGHEQFF. CDR3 sequence (DNA): TGTGCCAGCAGTTACTCCCGCCTTAGAGCGGGGGGCCATGAGCAGTTCTTC.

The V and J genes are TRBV29-1 and TRBJ1-6; D might be TRBD1 (6 bases). The CDR3 is 13 residues long. CDR1 and CDR2 (germline): SQVTM, ANQGSEA. V was trimmed by 5 bases and J by 7 bases, leaving 12 bases between them. The CDR3 sequence is CSVKAQGNSPLHF. The CDR3 coding sequence is TGCAGCGTTAAGGCACAGGGCAATTCACCCCTCCACTTT.

Notes on this clonotype: This may arise from a read error, as a much more abundant clone is one base away. J is TRBJ2-7 and V is TRBV28, with D tentatively TRBD1 (7 bases). Trimming removed 6 bases at V and 5 bases at J, with 14 bases between. The CDR3 contains 13 residues. Germline values: CDR1 MDHEN, CDR2 SYDVKM. CDR3 in amino acids: CASRAGGSDEQYF. CDR3 nucleotides: TGTGCCAGCAGGGCAGGGGGGTCCGACGAGCAGTACTTC.

In this sample, this clonotype turned up once. V gene TRBV7-9 combines with J gene TRBJ2-7, with D perhaps TRBD1 (6 bases). The J call is in doubt because the DNA end fits TRBJ2-5 better. The germline V gene has CDR1 SEHNR and CDR2 FQNEAQ (reference sequence). This CDR3 is 15 amino acids long. CDR3 region: CASSRMGAEGETQYF. CDR3 DNA: TGTGCCAGCAGCCGAATGGGGGCGGAAGGAGAGACCCAGTACTTC.

The rearrangement joins TRBV12-3 or TRBV12-4 to TRBJ2-1; a possible D gene is TRBD2 (6 bases). V lost 3 bases to trimming and J lost 9 bases, with 18 bases between them. The CDR3 sequence is 15 residues long. CDR3 nucleotide sequence: TGTGCCAGCAGTTTCCTTCGGGAGTCGGTTGGTGAGCAGTTCTTC. As protein: CASSFLRESVGEQFF.

In DNA form, the CDR3 reads TGCAGTGCTAAGTTCGCGGGAGGAAACGAGCAGTTCTTC. This sequence encodes CSAKFAGGNEQFF. The rearrangement links TRBV20-1 to TRBJ2-1, with 8 positions matching TRBD2. Per germline, CDR1 DFQATT and CDR2 SNEGSKA (reference sequence). After removal of 4 bases from V and 10 bases from J, the junction contained 9 bases not matched to a gene. The CDR3 runs to 13 residues.

This chain's CDR3 is CASSQVVTGRRNEQFF. In nucleotides, the CDR3 is TGCGCCAGCAGCCAAGTAGTCACTGGCAGGCGAAATGAGCAGTTCTTC. The chain joins TRBV4-1 to TRBJ2-1; D remains unclear. Germline CDR1 and CDR2: MGHRA and YSYEKL. This CDR3 region has 16 residues. Trimming removed 1 base from V and 7 bases from J, with 17 bases in between.

The gene calls are TRBV20-1 and TRBJ1-2; no firm D call. The CDR3 totals 12 residues. Germline V lookup: CDR1 DFQATT, CDR2 SNEGSKA (reference sequence). The V and J ends lost 5 bases and 1 base respectively, with 8 bases between them. The CDR3 spells CSALQVNYGYTF. The CDR3 DNA reads as TGCAGTGCTCTTCAGGTTAACTATGGCTACACCTTC.

The chain couples TRBV12-3 or TRBV12-4 to TRBJ2-3, with 7 bases matching TRBD1. The CDR3 length is 12 residues. After removal of 11 bases from V and 2 bases from J, the junction contained 4 bases not matched to a gene. In DNA form, the CDR3 reads TGTGCCTCCCAGGGGGACACAGATACGCAGTATTTT. As protein: CASQGDTDTQYF.

The V gene is TRBV10-2, the J gene TRBJ2-5; TRBD2 matches 11 bases. Trimming at V came to 3 bases and at J to 0 bases, leaving 0 bases not matched to a gene. CDR3 size: 15 residues. Germline V gene data show CDR1 as WSHSY and CDR2 as SAAADI. The CDR3 spells CASSELAGDQETQYF. As DNA, the CDR3 is TGCGCCAGCAGTGAACTAGCGGGGGACCAAGAGACCCAGTACTTC.

In the case of this clonotype: At one of its ends the junction is not consistent with the germline gene, which may arise from a read error. This rearrangement joins TRBV9 to TRBJ1-1; no clear D gene. The CDR3 sequence is 16 residues long. The germline CDR1 and CDR2 sequences are SGDLS and YYNGEE. Here the CDR3 reads CASSGDSRGEDTEAFF. The CDR3 nucleotides read TGTGCCAGCAGTGGAGACTCCAGAGGAGAAGACACGGAAGCTTTCTTT.

The chain is built from TRBV7-6 and TRBJ2-1, with TRBD2 identical over 8 bases. Looked up from germline, CDR1 is SGHVS and CDR2 is FNYEAQ. This CDR3 spans 15 amino acids. The V gene end was trimmed by 3 bases and the J gene end by 6 bases; junction bases not matched to a gene: 7. The CDR3 spells CASSFSGALLNEQFF. In DNA, the CDR3 is TGTGCCAGCAGCTTTAGCGGGGCGCTACTCAATGAGCAGTTCTTC.

This clonotype showed up just once. This chain links TRBV6-2 or TRBV6-3 with TRBJ2-2; possibly TRBD1 for D (6 bases). Per the germline V gene, CDR1 is MNHEY and CDR2 is SVGEGT. V lost 7 bases to trimming and J lost 1 base, with 13 bases between them. This CDR3 region has 15 residues. In DNA form, the CDR3 reads TGTGCCAGCACCAGGGACACCGTGAACACCGGGGAGCTGTTTTTT. Its protein is CASTRDTVNTGELFF.

This clonotype was observed a few times. This chain uses TRBV29-1 with TRBJ2-7; 7 nucleotides agree with TRBD2. The CDR3 runs 13 residues. The germline CDR1 and CDR2 sequences are SQVTM and ANQGSEA. V shed 7 bases and J 0 bases; nucleotides not matched to a gene: 6. The CDR3 DNA reads TGCAGCGCCGAGATAGCGGGCTCCTACGAGCAGTACTTC. Encoded protein: CSAEIAGSYEQYF.

This clonotype was seen a handful of times. This rearrangement joins TRBV28 to TRBJ2-1; D ambiguous. V dropped 2 bases and J dropped 0 bases, with 14 bases sitting between them. CDR1 MDHEN and CDR2 SYDVKM come from the germline V gene. This CDR3 has 17 residues. The DNA for the CDR3 is TGTGCCAGCAGTTTAATTCGGCGGCAAAGCTCCTACAATGAGCAGTTCTTC. Protein: CASSLIRRQSSYNEQFF.

J is TRBJ2-2 and V is TRBV14, with D uncertain. CDR1 and CDR2 from the germline V gene are SGHDN and FVKESK. The CDR3 consists of 13 residues. With 1 base removed from V and 7 bases from J, the gap between germline ends came to 7 bases. The CDR3: CASSQVLGGELFF. CDR3 nucleotide sequence: TGTGCCAGCAGCCAAGTTCTCGGCGGGGAGCTGTTTTTT.

The V and J genes are TRBV27 and TRBJ2-1, with 12 bases fitting TRBD2. With V trimmed by 2 bases and J by 6 bases, 8 bases remained unmatched. The length of the CDR3 is 17 residues. The V gene's germline CDR1 is MNHEY and CDR2 SMNVEV (reference sequence). CDR3 in amino acids: CASSLMATSGRFNEQFF. In DNA, the CDR3 is TGTGCCAGCAGTTTAATGGCCACTAGCGGGAGGTTCAATGAGCAGTTCTTC.